This T cell receptor beta chain was found in a study of beta chain features in type 1 diabetes. V lost 5 bases and J lost 7, with 12 bases in between. The germline V gene encodes CDR1 MNHEY and CDR2 SMNVEV (reference sequence). This CDR3 spans 13 amino acids. A remark on this clone: No antigen is known for it.

Around 120 mL of blood, on average, came from one heparinised draw per donor. Expressed TCRB transcripts got sequenced, as all isolated RNA was reverse transcribed. Some clones are missing from TCRdb's copy, which holds only in-frame ones; the method was immunoSEQ multiplex PCR. The sample has hundreds of thousands of clones, around an eighth seen once; the top ten hold 0.022%. Overall study findings and caveats: Shorter TCRB CDR3s, moderately but significantly so, were found in Type 1 diabetes patients in all four CD4+ subsets. More deletions and fewer insertions at VDJ junctions were seen in type 1 diabetes patients.

J is TRBJ1-5 and V is TRBV27; D is ambiguous. Sequenced input: naive CD4+ T cells from blood. The sequence was collected from a man aged 18 to 29 with type 1 diabetes. The chain's CDR3 is CASSPGEEQPQHF. CDR3 nucleotides: TGTGCCAGCAGTCCCGGGGAGGAACAGCCCCAGCATTTT.